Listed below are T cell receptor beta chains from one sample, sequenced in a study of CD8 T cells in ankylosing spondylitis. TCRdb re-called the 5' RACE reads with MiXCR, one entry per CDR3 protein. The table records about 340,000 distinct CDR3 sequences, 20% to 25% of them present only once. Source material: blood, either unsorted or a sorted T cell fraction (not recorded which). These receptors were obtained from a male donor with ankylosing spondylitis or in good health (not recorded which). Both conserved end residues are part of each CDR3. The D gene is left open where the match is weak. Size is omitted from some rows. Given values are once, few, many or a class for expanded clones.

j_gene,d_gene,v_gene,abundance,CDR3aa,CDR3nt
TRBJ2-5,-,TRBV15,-,CATSKGTPQYF,TGTGCCACCAGCAAAGGAACCCCCCAGTACTTC
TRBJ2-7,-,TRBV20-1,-,CSARDWKYYEQYF,TGCAGTGCTAGAGATTGGAAGTACTACGAGCAGTACTTC
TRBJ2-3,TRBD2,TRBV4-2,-,CASSQGVLAGDPIVDTQYF,TGTGCCAGCAGCCAAGGGGTCCTAGCGGGGGATCCTATCGTAGATACGCAGTATTTT
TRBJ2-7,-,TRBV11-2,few,CASSFGAGALYEQYF,TGTGCCAGCAGCTTTGGGGCAGGGGCCCTCTACGAGCAGTACTTC
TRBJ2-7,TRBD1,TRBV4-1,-,CASAGGTGATSSYEQYF,TGCGCCAGCGCAGGGGGCACAGGGGCTACATCCTCCTACGAGCAGTACTTC
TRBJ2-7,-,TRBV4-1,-,CASSPILTSNYEQYF,TGCGCCAGCAGCCCAATCTTGACTAGTAATTACGAGCAGTACTTC
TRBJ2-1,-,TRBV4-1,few,CASSQELGGGPNEQFF,TGCGCCAGCAGCCAAGAATTAGGGGGGGGGCCCAATGAGCAGTTCTTC
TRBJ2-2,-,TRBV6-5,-,CASSLWTDNTGELFF,TGTGCCAGCAGTTTATGGACAGATAACACCGGGGAGCTGTTTTTT
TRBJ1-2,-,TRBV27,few,CASNRFYGYTF,TGTGCCAGCAACAGGTTCTATGGCTACACCTTC
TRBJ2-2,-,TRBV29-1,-,CSAGANGELFF,TGCAGCGCCGGGGCGAACGGGGAGCTGTTTTTT
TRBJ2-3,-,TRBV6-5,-,CASSYSLGRDTQYF,TGTGCCAGCAGTTACTCTCTGGGACGAGATACGCAGTATTTT
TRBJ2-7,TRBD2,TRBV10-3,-,CAISEPYTSGGSYEQYF,TGTGCCATCAGTGAGCCGTACACTAGCGGGGGCTCCTACGAGCAGTACTTC
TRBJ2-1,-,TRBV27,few,CASSLSQGGSRDEQFF,TGTGCCAGCAGTTTATCGCAGGGGGGATCTAGGGATGAGCAGTTCTTC
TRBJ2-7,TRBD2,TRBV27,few,CASRNIRAGGRVEQYF,TGTGCCAGCAGAAATATTCGGGCGGGGGGGCGTGTCGAGCAGTACTTC
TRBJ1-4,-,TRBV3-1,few,CASSQDFGGTNEKLFF,TGTGCCAGCAGCCAAGATTTCGGTGGCACTAATGAAAAACTGTTTTTT
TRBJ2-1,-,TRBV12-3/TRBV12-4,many,CASSFSGEEQFF,TGTGCCAGCAGTTTCTCGGGGGAGGAGCAGTTCTTC
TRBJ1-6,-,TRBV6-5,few,CASSYQGPNSPLHF,TGTGCCAGCAGTTACCAGGGACCTAATTCACCCCTCCACTTT
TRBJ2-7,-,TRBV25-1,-,CATGTFLSYEQYF,TGTGCCACCGGGACCTTCCTCTCCTACGAGCAGTACTTC
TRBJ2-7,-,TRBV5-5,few,CASSLVGVHEQYF,TGTGCCAGCAGCTTGGTCGGGGTTCACGAGCAGTACTTC
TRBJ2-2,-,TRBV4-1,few,CASSGASNTGELFF,TGCGCCAGCAGTGGGGCGTCGAACACCGGGGAGCTGTTTTTT
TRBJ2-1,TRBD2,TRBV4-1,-,CASSLRLAGNAYNEQFF,TGCGCCAGCAGCTTACGACTAGCGGGGAACGCCTACAATGAGCAGTTCTTC
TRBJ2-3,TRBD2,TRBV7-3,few,CASSLGVAGATTDTQYF,TGTGCCAGCAGCTTAGGTGTAGCGGGGGCGACCACAGATACGCAGTATTTT
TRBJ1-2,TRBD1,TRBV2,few,CASPFRDSRNYGYTF,TGTGCCAGCCCTTTCCGGGACAGCCGTAACTATGGCTACACCTTC
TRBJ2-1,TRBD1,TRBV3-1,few,CASSGDRSSYNEQFF,TGTGCCAGCAGCGGGGACAGGAGCTCCTACAATGAGCAGTTCTTC
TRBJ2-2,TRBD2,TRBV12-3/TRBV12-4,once,CASSLRVAGAGELFF,TGTGCCAGCAGTTTGAGGGTAGCGGGGGCCGGGGAGCTGTTTTTT
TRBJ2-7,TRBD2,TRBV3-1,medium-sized,CASSQTSGGLSSYEQYF,TGTGCCAGCAGCCAAACTAGCGGGGGGCTGAGCTCCTACGAGCAGTACTTC
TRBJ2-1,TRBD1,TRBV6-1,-,CASSPGTGSGQFF,TGTGCCAGCAGTCCCGGGACAGGGTCGGGGCAGTTCTTC
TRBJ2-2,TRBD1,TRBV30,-,CASRDRAAGELFF,TGTGCCTCCCGGGACAGGGCCGCCGGGGAGCTGTTTTTT
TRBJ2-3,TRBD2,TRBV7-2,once,CASSTSGGSTDTQYF,TGTGCCAGCAGCACTAGCGGGGGGAGCACAGATACGCAGTATTTT
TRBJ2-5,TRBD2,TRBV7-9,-,CASSGRTRSETQYF,TGTGCCAGCAGCGGCCGGACTAGGAGCGAGACCCAGTACTTC
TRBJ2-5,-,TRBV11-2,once,CASSLETAPQETQYF,TGTGCCAGCAGCTTAGAGACAGCCCCCCAAGAGACCCAGTACTTC
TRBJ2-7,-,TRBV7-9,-,CASTRGDDSYEQYF,TGTGCCAGCACCCGGGGTGACGACTCCTACGAGCAGTACTTC
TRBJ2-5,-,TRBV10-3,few,CAISGSHGYQETQYF,TGTGCCATCAGTGGATCACATGGGTACCAAGAGACCCAGTACTTC
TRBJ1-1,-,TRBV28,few,CASSQTGTQAFF,TGTGCCAGCAGTCAAACCGGGACGCAAGCTTTCTTT
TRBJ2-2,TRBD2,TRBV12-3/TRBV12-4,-,CASSLAAGPTGELFF,TGTGCCAGCAGTTTAGCAGCGGGGCCCACCGGGGAGCTGTTTTTT
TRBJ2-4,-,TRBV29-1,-,CSVERLQAVRNIQYF,TGCAGCGTTGAAAGGTTACAGGCCGTTCGAAACATTCAGTACTTC
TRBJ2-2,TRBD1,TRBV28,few,CASSTRIGDREVQYTGELFF,TGTGCCAGCAGCACAAGAATAGGGGACAGGGAAGTCCAATACACCGGGGAGCTGTTTTTT
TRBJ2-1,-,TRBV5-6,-,CASSLGGSYEQFF,TGTGCCAGCAGCTTGGGAGGGTCGTATGAGCAGTTCTTC
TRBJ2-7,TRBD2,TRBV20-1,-,CSARDPLAGEYLSYEQYF,TGCAGTGCTAGAGATCCGCTAGCGGGGGAATATTTATCCTACGAGCAGTACTTC
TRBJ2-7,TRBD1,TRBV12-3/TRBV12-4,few,CASSQSGTGWFEQYF,TGTGCCAGCAGCCAAAGTGGGACAGGGTGGTTCGAGCAGTACTTC
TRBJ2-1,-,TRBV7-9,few,CASSLRSQEYNEQFF,TGTGCCAGCAGCTTGCGGTCCCAGGAATACAATGAGCAGTTCTTC
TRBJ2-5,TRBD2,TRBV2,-,CASRRLAGLRETQYF,TGTGCCAGCAGGCGACTAGCGGGCCTCAGGGAGACCCAGTACTTC
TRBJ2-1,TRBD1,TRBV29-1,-,CSARPSGQGYNEQFF,TGCAGCGCTCGGCCTTCGGGACAGGGATACAATGAGCAGTTCTTC
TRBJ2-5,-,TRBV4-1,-,CASSQNLETQYF,TGCGCCAGCAGCCAAAATTTGGAGACCCAGTACTTC
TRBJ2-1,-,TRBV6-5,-,CASSYLAGTHNEQFF,TGTGCCAGCAGTTACTTGGCAGGGACCCACAATGAGCAGTTCTTC
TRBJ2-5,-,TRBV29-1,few,CSVAGRDGWETQYF,TGCAGCGTTGCGGGCAGGGACGGTTGGGAGACCCAGTACTTC
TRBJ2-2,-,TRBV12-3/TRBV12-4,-,CASAPRTANTGELFF,TGTGCCAGCGCCCCCCGGACTGCGAACACCGGGGAGCTGTTTTTT
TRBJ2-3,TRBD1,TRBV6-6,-,CASSNRGLDTQYF,TGTGCCAGCAGTAACAGGGGCTTGGATACGCAGTATTTT